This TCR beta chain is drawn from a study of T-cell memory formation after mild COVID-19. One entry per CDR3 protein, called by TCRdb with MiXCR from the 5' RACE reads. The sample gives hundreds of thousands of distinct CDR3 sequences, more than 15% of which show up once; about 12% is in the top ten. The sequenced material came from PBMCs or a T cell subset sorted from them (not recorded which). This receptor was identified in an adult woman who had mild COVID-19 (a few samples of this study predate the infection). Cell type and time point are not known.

This chain's CDR3 is CASSEWRDAGPQYF. The DNA for the CDR3 is TGTGCCAGCAGTGAATGGAGAGATGCGGGACCACAGTACTTC. V is TRBV25-1 and J is TRBJ2-7, with a weak D call TRBD2 (6 bases). Looked up from germline, CDR1 is MGHDK and CDR2 is SYGVNS. This CDR3 is 14 amino acids long. Trimming took 1 base from V and 10 from J, leaving 17 bases between them.